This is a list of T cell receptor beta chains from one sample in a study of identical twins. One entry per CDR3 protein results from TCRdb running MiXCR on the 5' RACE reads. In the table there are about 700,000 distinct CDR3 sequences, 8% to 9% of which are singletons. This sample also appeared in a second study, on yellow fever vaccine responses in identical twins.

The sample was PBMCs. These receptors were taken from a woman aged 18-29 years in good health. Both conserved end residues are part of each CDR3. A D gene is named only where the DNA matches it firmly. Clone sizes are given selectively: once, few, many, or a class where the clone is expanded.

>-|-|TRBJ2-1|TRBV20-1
CSARVSGRDFTGNEQFF
TGCAGTGCTAGAGTTTCCGGTCGGGATTTTACCGGCAATGAGCAGTTCTTC
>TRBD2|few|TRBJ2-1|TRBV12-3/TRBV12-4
CASSLLSGISYNEQFF
TGTGCCAGCAGTTTACTGAGCGGGATTAGCTACAATGAGCAGTTCTTC
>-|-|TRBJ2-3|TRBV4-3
CASSQDREDTQYF
TGCGCCAGCAGCCAAGATCGTGAAGATACGCAGTATTTT
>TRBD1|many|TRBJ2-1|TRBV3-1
CASSLQGLTEQFF
TGTGCCAGCAGCCTACAGGGGCTCACTGAGCAGTTCTTC
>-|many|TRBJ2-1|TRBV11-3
CASSLGGGVSYNEQFF
TGCGCCAGCAGCTTGGGGGGTGGGGTCTCCTACAATGAGCAGTTCTTC
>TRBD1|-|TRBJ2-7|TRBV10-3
CAISEGDRVGHEQYF
TGTGCCATCAGTGAGGGCGACAGGGTTGGCCACGAGCAGTACTTC
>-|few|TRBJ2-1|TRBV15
CATSRDDSSYNEQFF
TGTGCCACCAGCAGGGACGATAGCTCCTACAATGAGCAGTTCTTC
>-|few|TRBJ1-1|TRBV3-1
CASSQEEAGKAFF
TGTGCCAGCAGCCAAGAGGAGGCAGGGAAAGCTTTCTTT
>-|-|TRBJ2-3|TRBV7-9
CASSLEYTDTQYF
TGTGCCAGCAGCCTAGAATACACAGATACGCAGTATTTT
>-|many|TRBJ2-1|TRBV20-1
CSARDLAVPGSWVENEQFF
TGCAGTGCTAGAGATCTTGCGGTTCCAGGGAGCTGGGTCGAAAATGAGCAGTTCTTC
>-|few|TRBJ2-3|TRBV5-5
CASSVYQGPGLTDTQYF
TGTGCCAGCAGCGTATACCAGGGACCGGGGTTAACAGATACGCAGTATTTT
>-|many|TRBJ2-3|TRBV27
CASSFSPDTQYF
TGTGCCAGCAGTTTCTCGCCAGATACGCAGTATTTT
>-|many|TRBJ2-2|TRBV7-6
CASSLGVGAGELFF
TGTGCCAGCAGCTTAGGAGTGGGAGCCGGGGAGCTGTTTTTT
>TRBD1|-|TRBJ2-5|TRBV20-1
CSARDLDRGQETQYF
TGCAGTGCTAGAGACCTGGACAGGGGACAAGAGACCCAGTACTTC
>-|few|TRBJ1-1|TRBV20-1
CSAPSARDTEAFF
TGCAGTGCCCCCTCAGCAAGGGACACTGAAGCTTTCTTT
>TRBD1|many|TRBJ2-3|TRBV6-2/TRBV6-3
CASSPYPGQGTDTQYF
TGTGCCAGCAGCCCGTATCCGGGACAGGGCACAGATACGCAGTATTTT
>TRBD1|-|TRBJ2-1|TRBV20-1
CSAREKGAGIANEQFF
TGCAGTGCTAGAGAGAAGGGGGCAGGGATCGCCAATGAGCAGTTCTTC
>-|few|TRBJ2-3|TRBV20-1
CSAGDLSRQYF
TGCAGTGCCGGGGATCTTTCTCGACAGTATTTT
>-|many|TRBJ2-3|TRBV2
CASKPAAKEDTQYF
TGTGCCAGCAAGCCAGCGGCAAAGGAAGATACGCAGTATTTT
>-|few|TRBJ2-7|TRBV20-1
CSARDVRVAFNEQYF
TGCAGTGCTAGAGATGTCAGGGTCGCCTTCAACGAGCAGTACTTC
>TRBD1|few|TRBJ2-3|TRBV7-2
CASSPHRDRYSDTQYF
TGTGCCAGCAGCCCCCACCGGGACAGATATTCAGATACGCAGTATTTT
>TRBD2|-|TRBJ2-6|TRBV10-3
CAISSSSTSGGSGANVLTF
TGTGCCATCAGTTCCTCCTCGACTAGCGGGGGCTCTGGGGCCAACGTCCTGACTTTC
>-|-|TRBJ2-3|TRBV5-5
CASSLVAVTSTDTQYF
TGTGCCAGCAGCTTGGTGGCAGTAACATCCACAGATACGCAGTATTTT
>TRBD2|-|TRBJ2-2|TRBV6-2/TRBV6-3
CASSYGLAGWDTGELFF
TGTGCCAGCAGTTACGGTCTAGCGGGATGGGACACCGGGGAGCTGTTTTTT
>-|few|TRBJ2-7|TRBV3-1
CASSQSNRDYEQYF
TGTGCCAGCAGCCAATCTAATCGCGATTACGAGCAGTACTTC
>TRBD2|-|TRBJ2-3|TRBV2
CASSFLAGAHTDTQYF
TGTGCCAGCAGTTTCCTAGCGGGGGCCCACACAGATACGCAGTATTTT
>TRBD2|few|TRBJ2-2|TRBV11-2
CASSLGTSGDTGELFF
TGTGCCAGCAGCTTAGGTACTAGCGGAGACACCGGGGAGCTGTTTTTT
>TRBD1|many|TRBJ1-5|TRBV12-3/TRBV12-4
CASSGTENNQPQHF
TGTGCCAGCAGTGGGACAGAGAACAATCAGCCCCAGCATTTT
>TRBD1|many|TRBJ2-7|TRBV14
CASSRTGGLEQYF
TGTGCCAGCAGCCGGACAGGGGGTCTCGAGCAGTACTTC
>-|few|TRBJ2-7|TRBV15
CATSRDSGGYEQYF
TGTGCCACCAGCAGAGATTCCGGAGGATACGAGCAGTACTTC
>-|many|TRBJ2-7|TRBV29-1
CSVVVQSSYEQYF
TGCAGCGTTGTTGTACAGTCCTCCTACGAGCAGTACTTC
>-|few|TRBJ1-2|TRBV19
CASTFSTGSYGYTF
TGTGCCAGTACCTTCTCGACAGGCAGTTATGGCTACACCTTC
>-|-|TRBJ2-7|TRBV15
CATSREAQGSSYEQYF
TGTGCCACCAGCAGAGAGGCGCAGGGAAGCTCCTACGAGCAGTACTTC
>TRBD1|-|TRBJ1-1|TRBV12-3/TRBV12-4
CASTPGQGAPAFF
TGTGCCAGCACTCCGGGACAGGGGGCGCCAGCTTTCTTT
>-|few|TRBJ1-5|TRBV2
CASSDRDTNQPQHF
TGTGCCAGCAGTGATAGGGACACCAATCAGCCCCAGCATTTT
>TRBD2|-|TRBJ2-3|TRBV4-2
CASGPLRLAGGFPDTQYF
TGTGCCAGCGGCCCCCTAAGATTAGCGGGGGGGTTTCCAGATACGCAGTATTTT
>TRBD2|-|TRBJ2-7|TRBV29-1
CSVAATASGTSGSYEQYF
TGCAGCGTTGCCGCAACCGCCTCCGGGACTAGCGGGAGTTACGAGCAGTACTTC
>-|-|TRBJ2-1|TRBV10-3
CAILKDGYNEQFF
TGTGCCATCTTAAAAGATGGCTACAATGAGCAGTTCTTC
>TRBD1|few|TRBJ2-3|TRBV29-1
CSGGDSPDTQYF
TGCAGCGGAGGGGACAGCCCAGATACGCAGTATTTT
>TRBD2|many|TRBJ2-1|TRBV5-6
CASSRGLAGGEIYNEQFF
TGTGCCAGCAGCCGAGGACTAGCGGGAGGGGAAATCTACAATGAGCAGTTCTTC
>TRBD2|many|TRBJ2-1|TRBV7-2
CASSLADAGVKFF
TGTGCCAGCAGCTTAGCGGATGCGGGAGTGAAGTTCTTC
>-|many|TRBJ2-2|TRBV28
CASSPPPYSFGELFF
TGTGCCAGCAGTCCGCCACCATATTCGTTCGGGGAGCTGTTTTTT
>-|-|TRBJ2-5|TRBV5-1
CASSLGQLLNQETQYF
TGCGCCAGCAGCTTGGGGCAGCTCCTGAACCAAGAGACCCAGTACTTC
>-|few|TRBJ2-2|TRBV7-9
CASSSRDGGPTGELFF
TGTGCCAGCAGCTCACGGGACGGTGGTCCAACCGGGGAGCTGTTTTTT
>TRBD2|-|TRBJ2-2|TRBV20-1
CSARDVRLAANTGELFF
TGCAGTGCTAGAGACGTAAGACTAGCGGCGAACACCGGGGAGCTGTTTTTT
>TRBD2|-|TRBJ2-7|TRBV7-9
CASGPTGLAGGYEQYF
TGTGCCAGCGGCCCGACGGGACTAGCGGGAGGCTACGAGCAGTACTTC
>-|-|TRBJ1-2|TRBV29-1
CSPLPQAVYGYTF
TGCAGCCCTCTCCCGCAGGCTGTCTATGGCTACACCTTC
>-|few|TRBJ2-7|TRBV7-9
CASSPLPFEDSYEQYF
TGTGCCAGCAGTCCACTACCGTTTGAGGATAGCTACGAGCAGTACTTC
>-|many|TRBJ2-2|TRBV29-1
CSGGGSGELFF
TGCAGCGGAGGGGGGTCCGGGGAGCTGTTTTTT
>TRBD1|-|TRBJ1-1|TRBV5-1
CASSMTGRDTEAFF
TGCGCCAGCAGCATGACAGGGAGGGACACTGAAGCTTTCTTT
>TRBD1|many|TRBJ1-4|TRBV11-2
CASSTRAQGATNEKLFF
TGTGCCAGCAGCACTAGGGCGCAGGGGGCAACTAATGAAAAACTGTTTTTT
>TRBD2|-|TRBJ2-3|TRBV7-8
CASSPTSGGTQYF
TGTGCCAGCAGCCCCACGTCGGGGGGTACGCAGTATTTT
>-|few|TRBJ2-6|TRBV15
CATSRKSGANVLTF
TGTGCCACCAGCAGAAAATCTGGGGCCAACGTCCTGACTTTC
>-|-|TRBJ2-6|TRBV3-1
CASSQEGHLNPGANVLTF
TGTGCCAGCAGCCAAGAGGGACACCTCAACCCTGGGGCCAACGTCCTGACTTTC
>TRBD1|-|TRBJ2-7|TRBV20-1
CSAADRASYEQYF
TGCAGTGCAGCAGACAGGGCCTCCTACGAGCAGTACTTC
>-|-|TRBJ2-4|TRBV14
CASSEKWGLGGNIQYF
TGTGCCAGCAGCGAAAAGTGGGGGTTGGGCGGAAACATTCAGTACTTC
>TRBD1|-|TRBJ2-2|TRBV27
CASSLSTGGSGELFF
TGTGCCAGCAGTTTATCCACAGGGGGCTCCGGGGAGCTGTTTTTT
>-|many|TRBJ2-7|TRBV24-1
CATSFRENEQYF
TGTGCCACCAGTTTCAGGGAAAACGAGCAGTACTTC
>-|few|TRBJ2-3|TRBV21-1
CASSPHRDRALRSTDTQYF
TGTGCCAGCAGCCCTCACCGGGACAGGGCTCTCCGGAGCACAGATACGCAGTATTTT
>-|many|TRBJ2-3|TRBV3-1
CASSQDPPEGLYSTDTQYF
TGTGCCAGCAGCCAAGACCCCCCGGAGGGACTTTACAGCACAGATACGCAGTATTTT